This TCR beta chain comes out of a study of blood T cell repertoires in COVID-19. Trimming cost V 2 bases and J 9 bases, with 11 bases left between them. The CDR3 covers 12 residues. Germline V CDR1 and CDR2: MNHEY, SVGAGI. Sequencing was performed with immunoSEQ multiplex PCR; in TCRdb, only in-frame clones are kept and a portion is missing. The table records a few hundred thousand clones, 80% of them present only once. The gene calls are TRBV6-5 and TRBJ2-7; TRBD1 is a possible D gene (6 bases). Sequenced: PBMCs or T cells enriched from blood (not recorded which). The receptor was isolated from a middle-aged woman with acute COVID-19. CDR3 in amino acids: CASSYLGQWQYF. The DNA for the CDR3 is TGTGCCAGCAGTTACCTGGGACAATGGCAGTACTTC.